The next 25 T cell receptor beta chains were all read from a single sample in a study of T cells after yellow fever vaccination (dated by TCRdb to the late 2010s). The label giving this sample's treatment or condition can be read as: live attenuated yellow fever vaccine strain. Library generation was performed with 5' RACE. Sequenced using an Illumina NovaSeq 6000. In TCRdb, the public reads were trimmed at Q25 with fastp and aligned with MiXCR, with productive beta chains retained. Rows with a matching CDR3 protein are joined into one entry that keeps the most common DNA and genes. This sample comprises approximately 330,000 distinct CDR3 sequences, 4.1% of them detected only once. Approximately 25% of the sample is in the top ten clones. The source was PBMCs, collected 5 days after the yellow fever booster vaccination. The receptors shown here come from a man between 18 and 29 years old who received the YFV17D yellow fever vaccine.

The V and J genes are TRBV6-6 and TRBJ2-3; D uncertain. V gave up 0 bases and J gave up 5 bases, with 12 bases separating them. In germline, CDR1 is MNHNY, CDR2 SVGAGI (reference sequence). The CDR3 runs 15 residues. CDR3 in amino acids: CASSYSPAPQDTQYF. For the CDR3, the DNA is TGTGCCAGCAGTTACTCCCCCGCCCCGCAAGATACGCAGTATTTT.

This clonotype was observed many times. The chain links TRBV7-2 to TRBJ2-2; D not resolved. Deletions cut 1 base from V and 6 bases from J, with 3 bases between. Germline V gene lookup returns CDR1 SGHTA and CDR2 FQGNSA. The length of the CDR3 is 12 residues. The chain's CDR3 is CASSLDAGELFF. CDR3 nucleotides: TGTGCCAGCAGCTTAGACGCCGGGGAGCTGTTTTTT.

The rearrangement uses TRBV7-2 and TRBJ1-2, with a possible D match to TRBD1 (6 bases). Germline CDR1 and CDR2: SGHTA and FQGNSA. Trimming stripped 3 bases from V and 3 bases from J, with 20 bases between. This CDR3 comprises 17 residues. For the CDR3, the DNA is TGTGCCAGCAGCTTTAGTACAGGGCGCGGGGTGGACTATGGCTACACCTTC. This gives the protein CASSFSTGRGVDYGYTF.

A few counts support this clonotype. The rearrangement uses TRBV4-1 and TRBJ1-2; TRBD1 might be the D (6 bases). V lost 0 bases, J lost 4 bases, and 12 bases lay in between. This CDR3 is built from 15 residues. Germline V gene lookup returns CDR1 MGHRA and CDR2 YSYEKL. CDR3 nucleotides: TGCGCCAGCAGCCAAGATACAGGGTCGGGCTATGGCTACACCTTC. It is translated as CASSQDTGSGYGYTF.

J is TRBJ2-1 and V is TRBV10-3; the match to TRBD2 covers 8 bases. V lost 5 bases to trimming and J lost 8 bases; unmatched junction nucleotides: 8. CDR1 is ENHRY and CDR2 is SYGVKD in the germline V gene. This CDR3 contains 14 residues. In DNA, the CDR3 is TGTGCCATCAGTCCGGGTAGCGGGGTCCATGAGCAGTTCTTC. Translating gives CAISPGSGVHEQFF.

V gene TRBV7-6 combines with J gene TRBJ1-1, with TRBD1 matching over 7 bases. V dropped 6 bases and J dropped 1; count of bases not matched to a gene: 5. This CDR3 is built from 14 residues. From germline, CDR1 is SGHVS and CDR2 FNYEAQ. The CDR3 sequence: CASRQGEKNTEAFF. The CDR3 DNA reads as TGTGCCAGCAGGCAGGGGGAAAAGAACACTGAAGCTTTCTTT.

This clonotype was counted only a few times. The J gene is TRBJ2-1, the V gene TRBV10-2; 9 positions match TRBD1. Per germline, CDR1 WSHSY and CDR2 SAAADI. The length of the CDR3 is 15 residues. V lost 10 bases and J lost 4; bases outside the gene matches: 11. Here the CDR3 DNA reads TGCGCCACCAGGGACAGGGAAGATTTATACAATGAGCAGTTCTTC. Translation: CATRDREDLYNEQFF.

CDR3 nucleotide sequence: TGCGCCAGCAGCCGCCGGGACAAGGGCACTGAAGCTTTCTTT. Residues: CASSRRDKGTEAFF. This chain connects TRBV5-1 to TRBJ1-1; TRBD1 is a possible D gene (6 bases). This CDR3 is 14 amino acids long. V was clipped by 4 bases and J by 4 bases, with 14 bases between them. Germline CDR1 reads SGHRS; CDR2 reads YFSETQ.

The sample holds many counts of this clonotype. The chain carries TRBV29-1 and TRBJ2-5; 8 bases line up with TRBD2. CDR3 length equals 13 residues. Germline CDR1 reads SQVTM; CDR2 reads ANQGSEA. With V trimmed by 4 bases and J by 3 bases, 4 bases remained unmatched. The CDR3 loop reads CSVVGGGKETQYF. The CDR3 coding sequence is TGCAGCGTTGTTGGCGGGGGGAAAGAGACCCAGTACTTC.

This clonotype was seen ten or more times. CDR3 loop: CASSTGQGGTGELFF. CDR3 coding DNA: TGTGCCAGCAGCACCGGACAGGGCGGCACCGGGGAGCTGTTTTTT. The chain carries TRBV7-3 and TRBJ2-2; the match to TRBD1 covers 8 bases. This CDR3 region has 15 residues. Trimming at V came to 5 bases and at J to 4 bases, leaving 6 bases not matched to a gene. Germline CDR1 SGHTA, CDR2 FQGTGA.

In its sample, this clonotype was seen a few times. This chain connects TRBV11-2 to TRBJ2-4, with TRBD1 as a possible D gene (5 bases). The CDR3 runs to 14 residues. CDR1 and CDR2 (germline): SGHAT, FQNNGV. The V and J ends lost 5 bases and 8 bases respectively, with 16 bases between them. CDR3 DNA sequence: TGTGCCAGCAGCCAACAGGCATTTACGGACATTCAGTACTTC. It yields the protein CASSQQAFTDIQYF.

This clonotype has only a few counts. The rearrangement links TRBV12-3 or TRBV12-4 to TRBJ1-2; D not certain. With 6 bases removed from V and 8 bases from J, the gap between germline ends came to 13 bases. CDR3 length equals 12 residues. The CDR3 DNA reads TGTGCCAGCAGGTTCAAGGGCGGAGGCTACACCTTC. Its translation: CASRFKGGGYTF.

This clonotype has at least ten counts. The J gene is TRBJ2-1, the V gene TRBV7-2; D is ambiguous. Germline V gene data show CDR1 as SGHTA and CDR2 as FQGNSA. Trimming took off 6 bases at V and 0 bases at J, with 12 bases between the two ends. The CDR3 length is 15 residues. The CDR3 sequence: CASSSRPSSYNEQFF. Written as DNA, the CDR3 is TGTGCCAGCAGTTCCCGGCCAAGCTCCTACAATGAGCAGTTCTTC.

The V gene is TRBV6-6, the J gene TRBJ1-1; D might be TRBD1 (5 bases). Trimming shortened V by 6 bases and J by 1 base, and 15 bases separated the two germline ends. The germline gives CDR1 MNHNY, CDR2 SVGAGI (reference sequence). The CDR3 contains 15 residues. The CDR3 region is CASRTTQGGNTEAFF. The CDR3 nucleotides read TGTGCCAGCAGGACGACTCAGGGCGGGAACACTGAAGCTTTCTTT.

The gene calls are TRBV19 and TRBJ2-3; 9 positions match TRBD2. The CDR3 covers 16 residues. V trimming: 8 bases; J trimming: 5 bases; junction bases outside the gene matches: 14. Per the germline V gene, CDR1 is LNHDA and CDR2 is SQIVND (reference sequence). CDR3 loop: CASSPYAGGPGDTQYF. The CDR3 DNA sequence: TGTGCCAGTTCCCCCTATGCGGGGGGGCCCGGAGATACGCAGTATTTT.

This clonotype was seen a handful of times. The rearrangement uses TRBV12-3 or TRBV12-4 and TRBJ2-3, with 7 bases lining up with TRBD2. V lost 1 base, J lost 6 bases, and 4 bases stayed unmatched. The CDR3 is 14 amino acids. CDR3 residues: CASSLEAGGDTQYF. CDR3 coding DNA: TGTGCCAGCAGTTTAGAGGCCGGGGGGGATACGCAGTATTTT.

The chain links TRBV4-3 to TRBJ2-7; unclear D gene. CDR1 LGHNA and CDR2 YSLEER come from the germline V gene. V gave up 2 bases and J gave up 4 bases, with 9 bases separating them. The CDR3 contains 13 residues. CDR3 sequence (DNA): TGCGCCAGCAGCCAACTAGTGGCTTACGAGCAGTACTTC. The encoded protein is CASSQLVAYEQYF.

This clonotype was seen a handful of times. The chain has TRBV7-9 and TRBJ2-1, with D possibly TRBD2 on 6 matching bases. V shed 0 bases and J shed 7 bases, with 13 bases lying between them. The CDR3 loop spans 15 amino acids. Germline CDR1 SEHNR, CDR2 FQNEAQ (reference sequence). The CDR3 sequence is CASSLAYTSRNEQFF. The CDR3 nucleotides read TGTGCCAGCAGCTTAGCGTATACTAGCAGGAATGAGCAGTTCTTC.

The V and J genes are TRBV6-5 and TRBJ2-1, with D perhaps being TRBD1 or TRBD2 (5 bases each). The CDR3 spans 13 residues. V dropped 7 bases and J dropped 0 bases, with 7 bases sitting between them. In germline, CDR1 is MNHEY, CDR2 SVGAGI. The CDR3 bases are TGTGCCAGCACAGGGAGCTCCTACAATGAGCAGTTCTTC. It codes for CASTGSSYNEQFF.

The chain links TRBV18 to TRBJ1-6, with 7 positions matching TRBD1. V was clipped by 5 bases and J by 7 bases; unmatched bases: 8. Germline V gene lookup returns CDR1 KGHSH and CDR2 LQKENI. This CDR3 has 15 amino acids. This CDR3 reads CASSGTGTENSPLHF. DNA of the CDR3: TGTGCCAGCTCAGGGACCGGGACAGAAAATTCACCCCTCCACTTT.

This clonotype was recorded at least ten times. The V call is TRBV24-1, the J call TRBJ2-1, with 8 nucleotides matching TRBD1. CDR3 length equals 17 residues. Germline V gene data show CDR1 as KGHDR and CDR2 as SFDVKD. V lost 3 bases to trimming and J lost 1 base; unmatched junction nucleotides: 7. CDR3 nucleotide sequence: TGTGCCACCAGTGATCACCCAGGGACAGGTTCCTACAATGAGCAGTTCTTC. Its translation is CATSDHPGTGSYNEQFF.

The CDR3 here is CSARGNQGTEETQYF. The CDR3 DNA is TGCAGTGCTAGAGGGAACCAAGGGACAGAAGAGACCCAGTACTTC. The chain couples TRBV20-1 to TRBJ2-5, with 7 bases lining up with TRBD1. The CDR3 consists of 15 residues. After removal of 1 base from V and 3 bases from J, the junction contained 8 bases not matched to a gene. Germline V gives CDR1 DFQATT, CDR2 SNEGSKA (reference sequence).

J is TRBJ1-5 and V is TRBV6-5, with TRBD1 matching over 9 bases. The junction had 6 bases not matched to a gene; V was cut back by 4 bases and J by 2 bases. In germline, CDR1 is MNHEY, CDR2 SVGAGI. The CDR3 loop spans 16 amino acids. The CDR3, as DNA: TGTGCCAGCAGTTCGACAGGGGGTAGGGGCAATCAGCCCCAGCATTTT. This gives the protein CASSSTGGRGNQPQHF.

The V and J genes are TRBV5-6 and TRBJ1-4, with D tentatively TRBD1 (6 bases). The CDR3 consists of 14 residues. V was pared by 3 bases and J by 5 bases, with 11 bases between. Germline CDR1 reads SGHDT; CDR2 reads YYEEEE. CDR3 in amino acids: CASSSAQGNEKLFF. The CDR3 DNA reads as TGTGCCAGCAGCTCGGCTCAGGGGAATGAAAAACTGTTTTTT.

This clonotype was counted a few times. V usage is TRBV3-1 and J usage is TRBJ2-3; 7 bases line up with TRBD1. The J segment lost 6 bases and the V segment lost 2 bases, leaving 8 bases of the junction unmatched. Germline lookup yields CDR1 LGHDT and CDR2 YNNKEL (reference sequence). The CDR3 contains 15 residues. The CDR3 spells CASSQRQGVSDTQYF. DNA of the CDR3: TGTGCCAGCAGCCAACGACAGGGAGTGAGCGATACGCAGTATTTT.